This is a list of T cell receptor beta chains from one sample in a study of OX40 agonist ivuxolimab in advanced cancers. Using immunoSEQ multiplex PCR, the repertoire was profiled, and TCRdb retains in-frame clones only, with some absent. Of about 77,000 clones in the sample, 65% to 85% were seen once. Source: CD4+ or CD8+ T cells sorted from blood, taken in a trial of the OX40 agonist ivuxolimab. The receptor set was obtained from an adult with an advanced solid tumor such as melanoma, head and neck, liver or kidney cancer. Each CDR3 is given with its conserved first and last residue. Each record gives: CDR3 length, clone size, V gene, CDR3 protein. Not every row has a clone size; where given, it reads once, few, many or a size class.

14 | - | TRBV30 | CACRRGGLYEKLFF
15 | - | TRBV7-8 | CASRQMRDYGTEAFF
15 | once | TRBV5-1 | CASRLTSSGQETQYF
16 | - | TRBV19 | CASSISGRAGANVLTF
14 | few | TRBV2 | CASSAGQVSPPQYF
16 | - | TRBV7-7 | CASSLALGTGTETQYF
15 | - | TRBV5-1 | CASSLAGTSGLVGFF
13 | - | TRBV18 | CASSPRADYEQYF
14 | - | TRBV29-1 | CSVAYRGVDTEAFF
12 | - | TRBV6-1 | CASRLVGDTQYF
15 | - | TRBV12-5 | CASAQDRGPLYEQYF
11 | once | TRBV20-1 | CSARVFPGYTF
17 | - | TRBV5-4 | CASSLEPRTGGAETQYF
14 | - | TRBV6-1 | CASSGDMSGNIQYF
14 | - | TRBV7-2 | CASSSTGVSYEQYF
14 | - | TRBV7-8 | CASSGNDRADTQYF
16 | - | TRBV6-5 | CASSYSHTGTGYGYTF
14 | - | TRBV28 | CASLRTGNSYEQYF
12 | - | TRBV5-6 | CASSRGSEKLFF
14 | - | TRBV6-1 | CASRSGTHLGPQHF
13 | - | TRBV6-6 | CASSPGQALEQYF
13 | - | TRBV11-2 | CASSLVSPTKAFF
16 | - | TRBV19 | CASSTNRDYISYEQYF
15 | once | TRBV5-5 | CASTRWTSGAETQYF
18 | - | TRBV5-1 | CASSLGSLGGLGVWGAFF
15 | - | TRBV18 | CASSPSWGDGTEAFF
17 | - | TRBV4-1 | CASSQDSGLPAADTQYF
15 | - | TRBV7-9 | CASSLLAGATGELFF
12 | once | TRBV7-8 | CASSLTDAEAFF
17 | - | TRBV5-1 | CASSLSSGGPDQETQYF
14 | - | TRBV6-5 | CASSWTDTNTEAFF
16 | - | TRBV9 | CASSPWGTGNTDTQYF
17 | - | TRBV21-1 | CASSKARLSGSPDTQYF
15 | - | TRBV18 | CASSPRVRALYEQYF
16 | - | TRBV7-2 | CASSLGGPGMNTEAFF
15 | - | TRBV2 | CASSEQGSLVEKLFF
14 | - | TRBV28 | CASSSPTGDYGYTF
17 | - | TRBV14 | CASSQDLPGQGYYEQYF
13 | - | TRBV7-2 | CASSSQLNTEAFF
14 | - | TRBV6-6 | CASSYADRGETQYF
12 | - | TRBV5-6 | CASSLTGYEQYF